A selection of T cell receptor beta chains follows, all from one sample in a study of chemoradiotherapy in HPV16-positive cancers. The repertoire was sequenced with immunoSEQ multiplex PCR; TCRdb's copy has only in-frame clones and lacks some. Here the sample spans around 12,000 clones, approximately 77% being singletons. Sample collection was performed from a patient who underwent chemoradiotherapy. These receptors came from a human donor with HPV-associated anogenital cancer. The CDR3 runs from the conserved cysteine through the conserved F or W. D genes are given only for firm matches. Size is omitted from some rows. Given values are once, few, many or a class for expanded clones.

clone_size	d_call	j_call	v_call	cdr3_nt	cdr3_aa
few	.	TRBJ1-6	TRBV6-5	TGTGCCACCCGGGACGGAAGCTCCTATAATTCACCCCTCCACTTT	CATRDGSSYNSPLHF
.	TRBD1	TRBJ1-5	TRBV6-1	TGTGCCAGCCTAGGGGGCGGAAGCAATCAGCCCCAGCATTTT	CASLGGGSNQPQHF
.	TRBD1	TRBJ2-1	TRBV5-6	TGTGCCAGCAGCAGGGACAGGGGGATAAGGGAGCAGTTCTTC	CASSRDRGIREQFF
.	.	TRBJ1-1	TRBV7-2	TGTGCCAGCAGACCGCCAAGGAACACTGAAGCTTTCTTT	CASRPPRNTEAFF
.	TRBD1	TRBJ1-2	TRBV27	TGTGCCAGCAGTTTATCGACAGGGAGCAGTGGCTACACCTTC	CASSLSTGSSGYTF
.	.	TRBJ2-5	TRBV5-6	TGTGCCAGCAGCTTGGCTTGGAGTAGCGGTGAGAAAGAGACCCAGTACTTC	CASSLAWSSGEKETQYF
.	.	TRBJ2-7	TRBV5-6	TGTGCCAGCAGCTTGATGGTCTCCTACGAGCAGTACTTC	CASSLMVSYEQYF
.	.	TRBJ1-2	TRBV11-1	TGTGCCAGCAGCTTAGGCAGGGGCTATGGCTACACCTTC	CASSLGRGYGYTF
.	.	TRBJ1-4	TRBV5-6	TGTGCCAGCAGCCCTCCAGGGACGGAATATGAAAAACTGTTTTTT	CASSPPGTEYEKLFF
medium-sized	.	TRBJ2-2	TRBV20-1	TGCAGTGCGGAGAGGAGCGGGGAGCTGTTTTTT	CSAERSGELFF
.	.	TRBJ2-1	TRBV5-4	TGTGCCAGCAGCTTTCACCCAGGGGCCAACAATGAGCAGTTCTTC	CASSFHPGANNEQFF
few	.	TRBJ2-7	TRBV2	TGTGCCAGCAGTGAAGGGTCAGTGGCGGGGTACTTC	CASSEGSVAGYF
once	.	TRBJ2-3	TRBV27	TGTGCCAGCAGTTTAAAAAGCGGGTATACAGATACGCAGTATTTT	CASSLKSGYTDTQYF
.	.	TRBJ1-1	TRBV7-5	TGTGCCAGCAGCTTAGAAGGGGTAGAAGCTTTCTTT	CASSLEGVEAFF
.	.	TRBJ2-3	TRBV29-1	TGCAGCGTTGAAAGGGGGATTGGCACAGATACGCAGTATTTT	CSVERGIGTDTQYF
.	TRBD1	TRBJ1-5	TRBV6-6	TGTGCCAGCACTAACAGGGGTAGTCAGCCCCAGCATTTT	CASTNRGSQPQHF
.	TRBD1	TRBJ2-7	TRBV25-1	TGTGCCAGCAGTGGCTCCTGGACAGGCCAACCCTACGAGCAGTACTTC	CASSGSWTGQPYEQYF
few	.	TRBJ1-6	TRBV6-1	TGTGCCAGCAGAGACCAAGGGGAATCGCACTTT	CASRDQGESHF
.	.	TRBJ2-7	TRBV6-5	TGTGCCAGCAGTTACAACAGGCGCTCCTACGAGCAGTACTTC	CASSYNRRSYEQYF
.	.	TRBJ2-7	TRBV18	TGTGCCAGCTCACCAGAGGAGGGCTTATACGAGCAGTACTTC	CASSPEEGLYEQYF
.	TRBD1	TRBJ2-7	TRBV11-2	TGTGCCAGCAGCTCAGGGACAGGGTACGAGCAGTACTTC	CASSSGTGYEQYF
.	.	TRBJ2-5	TRBV30	TGTGCCTGGGGGGGGGCAGGAGGGCGGGAGACCCAGTACTTC	CAWGGAGGRETQYF
.	.	TRBJ2-1	TRBV14	TGTGCCAGCAGCCAAGGGGGCGCGGCCAATGAGCAGTTCTTC	CASSQGGAANEQFF
.	TRBD1	TRBJ2-5	TRBV28	TGTGCCAGCAGTTCCAGGACAGGCGAGACCCAGTACTTC	CASSSRTGETQYF
.	.	TRBJ2-5	TRBV19	TGTGCCAGTAGTACAGGGAGGCAGGAGACCCAGTACTTC	CASSTGRQETQYF
once	.	TRBJ1-3	TRBV15	TGTGCCACCAGCAGACAGAACTCTGGAAACACCATATATTTT	CATSRQNSGNTIYF
once	.	TRBJ1-1	TRBV19	TGTGCCAGTAGTGCCCCCGGGAGAGGCACTGAAGCTTTCTTT	CASSAPGRGTEAFF
.	.	TRBJ1-1	TRBV9	TGTGCCAGCAGCGTAGTCGGGGTTGGTACTGAAGCTTTCTTT	CASSVVGVGTEAFF
.	.	TRBJ1-4	TRBV2	TGTGCCAGCAGTTGGGATGAAAAACTGTTTTTT	CASSWDEKLFF
few	TRBD1	TRBJ1-6	TRBV4-1	TGCGCCAGCAGCCCGAACAGGGGGCAATTGGGAAATTCACCCCTCCACTTT	CASSPNRGQLGNSPLHF
.	TRBD1	TRBJ1-2	TRBV19	TGTGCCAGTAGTACGAAAACGGGACAGGCGTACTATGGCTACACCTTC	CASSTKTGQAYYGYTF
few	TRBD2	TRBJ2-2	TRBV2	TGTGCCAGCAGCTCCGGACTAGCGGGAACCGGGGAGCTGTTTTTT	CASSSGLAGTGELFF
.	TRBD1	TRBJ2-1	TRBV4-1	TGCGCCAGCAGCCAAGACGGCATGGCAGGGGGCCCCTACAATGAGCAGTTCTTC	CASSQDGMAGGPYNEQFF
.	.	TRBJ1-5	TRBV23-1	TGCGCCAGCAGTCAAGTAGGGGATTGTGGGGTGTGGGGGCCCCAGCATTTT	CASSQVGDCGVWGPQHF
.	.	TRBJ1-6	TRBV11-2	TGTGCCAGCAGCTTGTCCAGGGAGAGACTATCACCCCTCCACTTT	CASSLSRERLSPLHF
.	TRBD2	TRBJ2-5	TRBV11-3	TGTGCCAGCAGCTTAGAATCTATTGCGGGGGGGCGGGAGACCCAGTACTTC	CASSLESIAGGRETQYF
few	.	TRBJ1-1	TRBV7-2	TGTGCCAGCAGCTTAGCGGGGGGACTCGGTGAAGCTTTCTTT	CASSLAGGLGEAFF
.	TRBD2	TRBJ2-6	TRBV5-1	TGCGCCAGCAGCTTGGCACTAGCGGGCTCTGGGGCCAACGTCCTGACTTTC	CASSLALAGSGANVLTF
.	TRBD2	TRBJ2-1	TRBV7-2	TGTGCCAGCAGCTTCACCGGGACTAGCGGGGTTTACAATGAGCAGTTCTTC	CASSFTGTSGVYNEQFF
.	.	TRBJ1-1	TRBV6-7	TGTGCCAGCAGTTACGAGTTGCGGAACACTGAAGCTTTCTTT	CASSYELRNTEAFF
few	TRBD2	TRBJ2-5	TRBV5-1	TGCGCCAGCAGCTTGGAAAGCGGGGGCGCCGGGGAGACCCAGTACTTC	CASSLESGGAGETQYF
.	.	TRBJ2-5	TRBV7-2	TGTGCCAGCAGCTTACTTTCAGTGGAGCAGTACTTC	CASSLLSVEQYF
.	TRBD2	TRBJ2-1	TRBV5-1	TGCGCCAGCAGCACGGCCCTAGCGGGTAATGAGCAGTTCTTC	CASSTALAGNEQFF
.	TRBD1	TRBJ1-5	TRBV4-2	TGTGCCAGCAGCCAAGGACAGGGAGGGCAGCCCCAGCATTTT	CASSQGQGGQPQHF
once	TRBD1	TRBJ1-4	TRBV11-3	TGTGCCAGCTGCACAGGGGGCGAAAAACTGTTTTTT	CASCTGGEKLFF
.	.	TRBJ2-1	TRBV15	TGTGCCACCAGCAGAAATCCCCAGGACAGCTCATACAATGAGCAGTTCTTC	CATSRNPQDSSYNEQFF
.	.	TRBJ1-1	TRBV19	TGTGCCAGTAGTATAGGTTACAGCCAGAACACTGAAGCTTTCTTT	CASSIGYSQNTEAFF